These 15 T cell receptor beta chains were all obtained from the same sample, sequenced in a study of shared clonotypes between healthy human individuals. Sequenced by immunoSEQ multiplex PCR; TCRdb stores in-frame clones only, minus some. The sample records 700,000 or so clones, about two thirds being singletons. Sequencing was done on a sample of memory CD4+ T cells sorted from blood. The subset is: CD45RA-negative fraction. These receptors all stem from a woman aged 25-40 years in good health.

A note on this clone: It is likely a read error: a sequence one base away is far more abundant. The rearrangement joins TRBV5-2 to TRBJ1-5; TRBD1, the D gene given by the table, was not confirmed from the DNA. TRBV5-2 is reported as a pseudogene. This CDR3 has 18 residues. The CDR3 spells CASSQVRLGTETNQPQHF. The CDR3 nucleotides are TGTGCCAGCAGCCAAGTCCGACTCGGGACAGAAACAAATCAGCCCCAGCATTTT.

The CDR3 coding sequence is TGTGCCAGCGGGAAGGAGGTGCCTAATGAGCAGTTCTTC. It is translated as CASGKEVPNEQFF. This chain joins TRBV2 and TRBJ2-1; maybe TRBD2 (5 bases). Per germline, CDR1 SNHLY and CDR2 FYNNEI. CDR3 size: 13 residues. Trimming took 8 bases from V and 7 from J, leaving 15 bases between them.

To note about this clone: Other DNA sequences in the sample encode the same CDR3. This chain links TRBV5-6 with TRBJ2-7, with a weak D call TRBD1 (5 bases). The germline CDR1 and CDR2 sequences are SGHDT and YYEEEE. The V and J ends lost 1 base and 4 bases respectively, with 6 bases between them. The CDR3 is 12 residues long. CDR3 protein: CASSLTGYEQYF. For the CDR3, the DNA is TGTGCCAGCAGCTTGACAGGTTACGAGCAGTACTTC.

The chain uses TRBV5-4 and TRBJ2-3; 11 bases align to TRBD2. The length of the CDR3 is 18 residues. The J segment lost 0 bases and the V segment lost 4 bases, leaving 10 bases of the junction unmatched. The germline V gene encodes CDR1 SGHNT and CDR2 YYREEE (reference sequence). This CDR3 reads CASSANYRLAGSTDTQYF. The CDR3 coding sequence is TGTGCCAGCAGCGCCAACTATCGACTAGCGGGAAGCACAGATACGCAGTATTTT.

The chain links TRBV7-2 to TRBJ2-4, with D unclear. Trimming removed 5 bases at V and 4 bases at J, with 15 bases between. The CDR3 runs 15 residues. Germline V CDR1 and CDR2: SGHTA, FQGNSA. Written as DNA, the CDR3 is TGTGCCAGCAGCCATTCGGTTGGACCGAAAAACATTCAGTACTTC. As protein: CASSHSVGPKNIQYF.

This rearrangement joins TRBV28 to TRBJ2-5; D remains unclear. The V end lost 3 bases, the J end lost 5 bases, and 16 bases lay between the germline ends. The CDR3 has 15 amino acids. Germline V CDR1 and CDR2: MDHEN, SYDVKM. CDR3 loop: CASSFLSSRTETQYF. CDR3 DNA: TGTGCCAGCAGTTTTCTTAGTAGCCGAACGGAGACCCAGTACTTC.

This chain joins TRBV11-3 and TRBJ2-7; TRBD2 agrees at 15 bases. Trimming at V came to 4 bases and at J to 2 bases, leaving 3 bases not matched to a gene. CDR1 and CDR2 from the germline V gene are SGHNT and YENEEA. The CDR3 covers 16 residues. Here the CDR3 DNA reads TGTGCCAGCAGCTGGACTAGCGGGAGGGTCGCCTACGAGCAGTACTTC. It codes for CASSWTSGRVAYEQYF.

This clone was seen only a few times. The CDR3 reads CASTPREQDYGYTF. The CDR3 nucleotides are TGTGCCAGCACCCCCCGCGAACAGGACTATGGCTACACCTTC. The V gene is TRBV6-1, the J gene TRBJ1-2; TRBD1 might be the D (5 bases). Per germline, CDR1 MNHNS and CDR2 SASEGT. Between the trimmed V and J ends, which lost 7 bases and 3 bases, there was a span of 15 bases. CDR3 length equals 14 residues.

This clone was found a few times. The chain uses TRBV6-1 and TRBJ2-6, with 7 bases that match TRBD1. The CDR3 contains 17 residues. The germline gives CDR1 MNHNS, CDR2 SASEGT. Trimming removed 2 bases from V and 4 bases from J; junction bases left unmatched: 8. Written as DNA, the CDR3 is TGTGCCAGCAGTGAACATGGGACAGATACCGGGGCCAACGTCCTGACTTTC. This gives the protein CASSEHGTDTGANVLTF.

The chain links TRBV18 to TRBJ2-3; D gene unclear. Trimming removed 6 bases at V and 3 bases at J, with 10 bases between. This CDR3 contains 13 residues. Germline assignment: CDR1 KGHSH and CDR2 LQKENI. CDR3: CASSSLRTDTQYF. The DNA of the CDR3 is TGTGCCAGCTCGTCACTACGGACAGATACGCAGTATTTT.

This clone occurred once. The rearrangement links TRBV18 to TRBJ2-1; TRBD1 matches at 9 bases. The trim removed 8 bases at V and 6 bases at J, leaving 8 bases unmatched. CDR3 length: 14 residues. The V gene's germline CDR1 is KGHSH and CDR2 LQKENI. The CDR3 spells CASRRGQGSNEQFF. The CDR3 bases are TGTGCCAGCCGGCGAGGACAGGGGTCCAATGAGCAGTTCTTC.

The V call is TRBV10-1, the J call TRBJ2-3; 7 bases are shared with TRBD1. Germline V gives CDR1 WNHNN, CDR2 SYGVQD (reference sequence). This CDR3 is 14 amino acids long. Trimming at V came to 1 base and at J to 6 bases, leaving 4 bases not matched to a gene. CDR3 sequence: CASSELIQGDTQYF. CDR3 bases: TGCGCCAGCAGTGAGTTGATACAGGGGGATACGCAGTATTTT.

This chain links TRBV19 with TRBJ1-1, with 8 bases lining up with TRBD1. The V and J ends lost 5 bases and 2 bases, in that order; junction bases with no gene match: 7. The CDR3 is 15 amino acids. Per germline, CDR1 LNHDA and CDR2 SQIVND (reference sequence). The CDR3 protein is CASSPLDRDNTEAFF. The CDR3 region has the DNA TGTGCCAGTAGTCCCCTGGACAGGGACAACACTGAAGCTTTCTTT.

This chain links TRBV5-1 with TRBJ1-2, with D perhaps TRBD1 (5 bases). Germline lookup yields CDR1 SGHRS and CDR2 YFSETQ. CDR3 length equals 17 residues. Trimming removed 0 bases at V and 2 bases at J, with 17 bases between. CDR3 in DNA: TGCGCCAGCAGCTTGGTGGGACCCCCGAAAGAAAACTATGGCTACACCTTC. Residues: CASSLVGPPKENYGYTF. The full variable domain, in which reference TRBV5-1 and TRBJ1-2 provide the parts outside the CDR3, is KAGVTQTPRYLIKTRGQQVTLSCSPISGHRSVSWYQQTPGQGLQFLFEYFSETQRNKGNFPGRFSGRQFSNSRSEMNVSTLELGDSALYLCASSLVGPPKENYGYTFGSGTRLTVV.

The gene calls are TRBV11-2 and TRBJ2-1; D is undetermined. Germline V lookup: CDR1 SGHAT, CDR2 FQNNGV. Between the trimmed V and J ends, which lost 5 bases and 0 bases, there was a span of 14 bases. The CDR3 contains 16 residues. CDR3 sequence: CASSPYRISSYNEQFF. CDR3 DNA sequence: TGTGCCAGCAGCCCTTATCGAATAAGCTCCTACAATGAGCAGTTCTTC.